Listed below are T cell receptor beta chains from one sample, sequenced in a study of blood T cells in healthy people across ages. TCRdb reprocessed the 5' RACE reads with MiXCR, giving one entry per CDR3 protein. The sample gives about 1 million distinct CDR3 sequences, around 45% of which show up once; over 15% is in the top ten. Sequencing was carried out using blood. These receptors were collected from a woman aged 60-75 years in good health. Both conserved end residues are trimmed from each CDR3. Expanded clones are given a class, and other clones once, few, many or no size at all.

>13|TRBV5-5|-
ASSLSGGPTETQY
>18|TRBV5-1|-
ASSLQWTGGGITPRYEQY
>12|TRBV30|-
AWSVKGFAYEQY
>12|TRBV28|few
ASSWVGGRYEQY
>12|TRBV21-1|-
ASSISTGYNEQF
>14|TRBV20-1|-
SARQKTNSANYGYT
>12|TRBV3-1|few
ASSQEQQDYEQY
>12|TRBV5-6|-
ASSRGHETNIQY
>14|TRBV5-6|-
ASSVHSAGLTYEQY
>14|TRBV5-1|-
ASSPWTSGNTDTQY
>9|TRBV7-7|-
ASKTGGEQY
>13|TRBV5-1|-
ASSFGTESNQPQH
>12|TRBV7-2|few
ASIKETGLYEQY
>10|TRBV25-1|-
ASSAGWETQY
>9|TRBV27|-
ASSSELEQY
>14|TRBV5-1|-
ASSLEGQVSYNEQF
>14|TRBV20-1|-
SAQLSAGGGLYGYT
>12|TRBV27|few
ASSLLRGRGIQY
>13|TRBV7-9|few
ASSSKTTGSYEQY
>14|TRBV3-1|-
ASSQGSGRAFYEQY
>18|TRBV9|few
ASSSNRDPRTAGPAETQY
>16|TRBV11-2|few
ASSLGKLRTQSTDTQY
>14|TRBV15|few
ATSRGALAGQETQY
>9|TRBV5-1|-
ASTTDGREF
>10|TRBV20-1|many
SARGSNQPQH
>15|TRBV13|-
ASSELTGGKEVETQY